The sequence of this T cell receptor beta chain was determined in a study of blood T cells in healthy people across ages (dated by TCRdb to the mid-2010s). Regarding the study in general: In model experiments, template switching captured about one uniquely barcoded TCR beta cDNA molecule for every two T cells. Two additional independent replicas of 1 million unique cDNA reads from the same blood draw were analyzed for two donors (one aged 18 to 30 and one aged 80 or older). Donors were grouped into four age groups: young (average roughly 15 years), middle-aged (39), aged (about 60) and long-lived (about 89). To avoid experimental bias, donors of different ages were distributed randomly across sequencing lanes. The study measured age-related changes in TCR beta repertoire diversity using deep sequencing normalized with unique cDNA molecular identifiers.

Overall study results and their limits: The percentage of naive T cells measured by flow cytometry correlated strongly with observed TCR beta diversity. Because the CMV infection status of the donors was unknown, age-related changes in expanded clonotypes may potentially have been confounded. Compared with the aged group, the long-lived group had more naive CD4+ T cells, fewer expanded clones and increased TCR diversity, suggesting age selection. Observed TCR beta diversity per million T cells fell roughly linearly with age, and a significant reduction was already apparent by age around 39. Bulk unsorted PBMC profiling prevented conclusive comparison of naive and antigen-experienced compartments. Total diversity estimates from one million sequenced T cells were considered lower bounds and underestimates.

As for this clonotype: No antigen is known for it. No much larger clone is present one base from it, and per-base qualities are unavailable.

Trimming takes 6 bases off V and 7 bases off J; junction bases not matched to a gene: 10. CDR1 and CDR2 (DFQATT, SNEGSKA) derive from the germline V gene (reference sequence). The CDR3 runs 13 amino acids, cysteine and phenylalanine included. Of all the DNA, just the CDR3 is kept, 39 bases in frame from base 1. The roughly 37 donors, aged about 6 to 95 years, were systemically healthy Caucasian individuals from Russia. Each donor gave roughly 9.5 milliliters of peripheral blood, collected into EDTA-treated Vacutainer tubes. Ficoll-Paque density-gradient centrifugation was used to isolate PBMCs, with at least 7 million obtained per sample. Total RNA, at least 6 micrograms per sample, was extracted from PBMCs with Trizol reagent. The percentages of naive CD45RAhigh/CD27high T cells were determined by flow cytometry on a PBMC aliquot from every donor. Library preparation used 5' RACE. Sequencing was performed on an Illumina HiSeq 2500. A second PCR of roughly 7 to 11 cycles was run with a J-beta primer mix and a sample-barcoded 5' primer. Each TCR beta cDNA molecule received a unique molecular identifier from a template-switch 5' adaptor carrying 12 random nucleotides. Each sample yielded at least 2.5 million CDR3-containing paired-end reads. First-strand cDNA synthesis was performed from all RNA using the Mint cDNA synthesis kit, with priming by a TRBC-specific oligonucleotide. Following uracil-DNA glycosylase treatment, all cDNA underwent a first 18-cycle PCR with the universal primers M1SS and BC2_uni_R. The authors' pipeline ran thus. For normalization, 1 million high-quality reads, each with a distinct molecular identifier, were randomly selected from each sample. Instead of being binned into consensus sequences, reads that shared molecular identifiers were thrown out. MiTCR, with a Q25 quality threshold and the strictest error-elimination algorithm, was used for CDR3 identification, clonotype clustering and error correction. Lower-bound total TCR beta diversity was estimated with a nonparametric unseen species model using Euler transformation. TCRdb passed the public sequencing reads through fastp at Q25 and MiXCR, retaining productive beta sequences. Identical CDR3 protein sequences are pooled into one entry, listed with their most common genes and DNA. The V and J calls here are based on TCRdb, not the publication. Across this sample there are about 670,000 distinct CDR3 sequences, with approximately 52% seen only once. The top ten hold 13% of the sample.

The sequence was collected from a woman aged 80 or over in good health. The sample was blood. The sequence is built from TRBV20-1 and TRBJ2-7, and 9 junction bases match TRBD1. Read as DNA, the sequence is TGCAGTGCACCGGACAGGGGCGAAGGGGAGCAGTACTTC. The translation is CSAPDRGEGEQYF.